This is a list of T cell receptor beta chains from one sample in a study of T cell repertoires in cytomegalovirus infection. One entry per CDR3 protein, called by TCRdb with MiXCR from the reads. The table shows 150,000 to 190,000 distinct CDR3 sequences, with about a quarter occurring only once. Material: PBMCs. Receptors originate from a human donor in good health (CMV status not recorded). Some clones in this sample may be carry-over from other donors' samples. CDR3s leave out the opening cysteine and the closing phenylalanine or tryptophan. D genes are given only for firm matches.

j_gene,d_gene,v_gene,CDR3aa
TRBJ1-2,NA,TRBV4-1,ASSQDWGDYGYT
TRBJ1-3,NA,TRBV7-9,ASSPGPGTGNTIY
TRBJ1-3,NA,TRBV5-5,ASSLMDQPSGNTIY
TRBJ2-7,TRBD2,TRBV7-2,ASSSGTSGMIPYEQY
TRBJ2-1,NA,TRBV7-2,ASSASYNEQF
TRBJ2-2,TRBD2,TRBV7-2,ASSSAGTSISGELF
TRBJ2-4,TRBD1,TRBV7-2,ASSLRATGVPKNIQY
TRBJ1-1,NA,TRBV12-3/TRBV12-4,ASSLAHWYGTTEAF
TRBJ1-5,NA,TRBV20-1,SANRLGGRSNQPQH
TRBJ2-1,TRBD2,TRBV7-6,ASSLTGTSGLNEQF
TRBJ2-5,NA,TRBV7-6,ASSPGQYQETQY
TRBJ2-5,NA,TRBV25-1,ASSEFGRFQETQY
TRBJ1-5,TRBD1,TRBV10-2,ASAGGQGGPYSNQPQH
TRBJ2-5,TRBD2,TRBV5-4,ASSFPGGQETQY
TRBJ1-1,NA,TRBV28,ASNFGSQEAF
TRBJ2-3,TRBD2,TRBV12-3/TRBV12-4,ASSQTSSTDTQY
TRBJ1-2,TRBD1,TRBV7-9,ASSLARDRDGGYT
TRBJ2-5,NA,TRBV7-2,ASSRNSGLETQY
TRBJ1-6,NA,TRBV7-2,ASSEGLTTPLH
TRBJ2-7,NA,TRBV7-2,ASSLARETAYEQY
TRBJ2-1,NA,TRBV7-8,ASSLDQTEQF
TRBJ2-1,TRBD2,TRBV7-2,ASSVGLAGGNEQF
TRBJ1-1,TRBD1,TRBV12-3/TRBV12-4,ASSTWDRLKDRVTEAF
TRBJ2-1,NA,TRBV28,ASSPVGYNEQF
TRBJ1-4,NA,TRBV7-8,ASSPGAGGIEKLF
TRBJ1-5,NA,TRBV6-6,ASSYQPNQPQH
TRBJ1-4,NA,TRBV20-1,SGTPKMDNEKLF
TRBJ2-2,TRBD1,TRBV28,ASLGTGEIYGELF
TRBJ2-2,NA,TRBV5-3,ASSLIGKSNTGELF
TRBJ2-5,NA,TRBV20-1,SARVAETQY
TRBJ2-3,TRBD2,TRBV7-2,ASSLGRGGRTDTQY
TRBJ1-1,NA,TRBV7-6,ASSFQGNQAF
TRBJ1-1,NA,TRBV19,ASSMLAGTEAF
TRBJ2-1,TRBD1,TRBV12-3/TRBV12-4,ASSFPGGQQF
TRBJ1-2,NA,TRBV6-5,ASSLQVQQEGYT
TRBJ2-2,NA,TRBV4-3,ASSLLAEITGELF
TRBJ1-5,NA,TRBV7-2,ASSFDRNQPQH
TRBJ2-7,TRBD2,TRBV7-8,ASSLGVGLGYEQY
TRBJ2-3,NA,TRBV5-1,ASSLGGSQDTQY
TRBJ2-3,NA,TRBV20-1,SARAPYNTDTQY
TRBJ2-7,NA,TRBV29-1,SVAGRRAYEQY
TRBJ1-2,NA,TRBV29-1,SVEDPRGTHI
TRBJ2-4,TRBD2,TRBV28,ASSSGLAGEWNIQY
TRBJ2-3,NA,TRBV20-1,SARGTGSGTQY
TRBJ2-7,NA,TRBV20-1,SAKLGGAYEQY
TRBJ1-6,NA,TRBV25-1,ASSEFGGNSPLH
TRBJ2-2,NA,TRBV7-2,ASSTRSTGELF
TRBJ1-2,TRBD1,TRBV7-9,ASSPGGNNYGYT